This T cell receptor beta chain was captured by sequencing in a study of T cells after yellow fever vaccination. V was pared by 2 bases and J by 7 bases, with 13 bases between. The CDR3 is 14 amino acids. In germline, CDR1 is SGDLS, CDR2 YYNGEE. This clonotype was seen many times. Its specificity is unknown. Synthesis of TCR cDNA relied on 5'RACE template switching, which attached a universal primer site and UMIs. TCRdb re-derived calls from the 5' RACE reads in MiXCR, one entry per CDR3 protein. This sample has 150,000 to 200,000 distinct CDR3 sequences, with roughly 6.2% found just once. Study results and limitations: The CD4 compartment and the CD8 compartment contained a small share of clonotypes in common.

The input for sequencing was CD4+ T cells sorted from PBMCs, taken on the day of the first yellow fever vaccination. The chain uses TRBV9 and TRBJ1-5, with D maybe TRBD1 (6 bases). The TCR originated in a young man who received the YFV17D yellow fever vaccine. The CDR3 is CASSVGGSAQPQHF. The DNA of the CDR3 is TGTGCCAGCAGCGTGGGGGGCTCCGCGCAGCCCCAGCATTTT.